This TCR beta chain was recovered during a study of T-cell reconstitution after alpha-beta-depleted transplantation in children. Whole-study findings and limits: At day 60, the high TCRbeta diversity found in some patients originated from recipient T cells and thymic progenitors that had survived.

At least ten counts were recorded for this clonotype. Its antigen is as yet unknown. CDR3 size: 16 residues. The V end was cut by 3 bases, the J end by 0 bases, with 14 bases between. Germline lookup yields CDR1 MDHEN and CDR2 SYDVKM. Construction of the TCRbeta library involved unique molecular identifiers. MiXCR was run by TCRdb on the PCR reads, yielding one entry per CDR3 protein. The data hold some 70,000 distinct CDR3 sequences, with roughly 5.2% observed a single time. This specimen consisted of PBMCs, mostly from graft donor cells, obtained 180 days after TCRalphabeta/CD19-depleted stem cell transplant. The TCR sequence derives from a boy under three years old who had a stem cell transplant for acute myeloid leukemia, so the T cells may come from the graft donor. The V and J genes are TRBV28 and TRBJ1-2; D possibly corresponds to TRBD1 (6 bases). CDR3: CASSLGNRVANYGYTF. CDR3 bases: TGTGCCAGCAGTTTGGGGAACAGGGTAGCTAACTATGGCTACACCTTC.